Described below is a single T cell receptor (beta chain) sequence and its context. Its target is unknown. The donors, healthy adults who were HIV-negative, had experienced no recent acute infections or vaccinations. This specimen belongs to a study of shared clonotypes between healthy human individuals. Produced via immunoSEQ multiplex PCR; TCRdb's table is partial and in-frame only. Among 2.5 million or so clones, more than 90% were seen once, and the ten largest hold under 0.15%. Trimming took off 3 bases at V and 3 bases at J, with 11 bases between the two ends. The CDR3 is 13 amino acids. Germline CDR1 is SQVTM and CDR2 is ANQGSEA. Study-wide results and caveats: Against clonotypes common to all four donors, non-shared ones had lower generation probabilities. Sequencing depth was a factor that was expected to affect clonotype sharing among donors. Naive subsets tended to show greater estimated richness than memory subsets.

The V gene is TRBV29-1, the J gene TRBJ2-5; D call uncertain. The sequenced material came from naive CD4+ T cells sorted from blood. Subset: CD45RA+ positively selected. This receptor was obtained from a man in his late teens or twenties in good health. The chain's CDR3 is CSVEEQPKETQYF. In DNA form, the CDR3 reads TGCAGCGTTGAGGAACAGCCGAAAGAGACCCAGTACTTC.